This TCR beta chain came from a study of technical replicates of blood from several donors. Germline V gene lookup returns CDR1 SGHRS and CDR2 YFSETQ. This CDR3 is 15 amino acids long. Trimming at V came to 3 bases and at J to 3 bases, leaving 5 bases not matched to a gene. Assay used: immunoSEQ multiplex PCR; TCRdb lists only in-frame clones, some missing. The data hold 60,000 to 80,000 clones, with just over 90% observed a single time. The origin of this receptor is a human donor in good health. Some clones in this sample may be carry-over from other donors' samples. Input material: PBMCs. V is TRBV5-1 and J is TRBJ2-7; the match to TRBD2 covers 11 bases. The CDR3 DNA reads TGCGCCAGCAGCTCACTAGCGGGGGCATACTACGAGCAGTACTTC. This sequence encodes CASSSLAGAYYEQYF.